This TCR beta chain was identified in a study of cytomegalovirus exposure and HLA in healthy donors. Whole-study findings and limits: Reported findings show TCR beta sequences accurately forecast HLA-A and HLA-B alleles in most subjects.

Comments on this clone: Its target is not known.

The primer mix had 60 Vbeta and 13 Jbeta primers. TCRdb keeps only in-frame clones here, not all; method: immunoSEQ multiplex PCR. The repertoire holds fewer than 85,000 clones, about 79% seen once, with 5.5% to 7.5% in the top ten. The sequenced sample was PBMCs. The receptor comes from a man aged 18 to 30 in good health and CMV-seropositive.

CDR3 amino acids: CAISELRQGGTGYTF. The CDR3 DNA is TGTGCCATCAGTGAGCTTCGACAGGGGGGAACAGGCTACACCTTC. The rearrangement joins TRBV10-3 to TRBJ1-2, with 9 bases identical to TRBD1. Trimming took 2 bases from V and 8 from J; bases not matched to a gene: 9. The germline CDR1 and CDR2 sequences are ENHRY and SYGVKD. The CDR3 sequence is 15 residues long.